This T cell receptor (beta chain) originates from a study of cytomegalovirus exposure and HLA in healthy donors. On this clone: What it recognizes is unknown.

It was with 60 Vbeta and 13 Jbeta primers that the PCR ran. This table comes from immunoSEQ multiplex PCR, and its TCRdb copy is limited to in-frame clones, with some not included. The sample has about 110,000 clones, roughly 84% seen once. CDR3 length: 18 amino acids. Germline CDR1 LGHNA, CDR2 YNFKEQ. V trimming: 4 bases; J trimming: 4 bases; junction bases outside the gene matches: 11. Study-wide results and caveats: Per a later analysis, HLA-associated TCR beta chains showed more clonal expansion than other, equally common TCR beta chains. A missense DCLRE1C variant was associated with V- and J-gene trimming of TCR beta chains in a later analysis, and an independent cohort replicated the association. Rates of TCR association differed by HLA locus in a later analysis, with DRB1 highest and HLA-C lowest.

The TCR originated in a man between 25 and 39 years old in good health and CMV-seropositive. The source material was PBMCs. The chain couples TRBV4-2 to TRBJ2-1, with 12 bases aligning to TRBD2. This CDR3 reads CASSPPTSGGPSYNEQFF. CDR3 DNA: TGTGCCAGCAGCCCCCCGACTAGCGGGGGACCTTCTTACAATGAGCAGTTCTTC.